One and the same sample provided the 14 T cell receptor beta chains below, sequenced in a study of blood T cell repertoires in COVID-19. Data came from immunoSEQ multiplex PCR; TCRdb stores just in-frame clones and leaves some out. The sample lists about 120,000 clones, around 78% occurring once. Input material: peripheral blood. These receptors were collected from a man younger than 40 with acute or convalescent COVID-19.

V gene TRBV12-5 combines with J gene TRBJ1-5, with 9 positions matching TRBD1. The CDR3 runs 21 residues. Trimming removed 0 bases from V and 6 bases from J; junction bases left unmatched: 21. From germline, CDR1 is LGHNT and CDR2 FRNRAP. The CDR3 here is CASGLVSPDSGQGGVSQPQHF. CDR3 in DNA: TGTGCTAGTGGTTTGGTATCTCCCGATTCGGGACAGGGCGGGGTAAGTCAGCCCCAGCATTTT.

The chain employs TRBV6-5 and TRBJ1-1; D possibly corresponds to TRBD1 (6 bases). This CDR3 has 15 amino acids. Germline V lookup: CDR1 MNHEY, CDR2 SVGAGI. V gave up 6 bases and J gave up 2 bases, with 16 bases separating them. The CDR3, as DNA: TGTGCCAGCAGGAAAAAACAGGGCGTTAACACTGAAGCTTTCTTT. As protein: CASRKKQGVNTEAFF.

The chain links TRBV2 to TRBJ1-4; the D is unclear. V was clipped by 7 bases and J by 4 bases, with 13 bases between them. Looked up from germline, CDR1 is SNHLY and CDR2 is FYNNEI. The CDR3 is made up of 14 amino acids. The CDR3 spells CASTLRRDNEKLFF. The CDR3 bases are TGTGCCAGCACCCTTCGTCGGGATAATGAAAAACTGTTTTTT.

The V call is TRBV9, the J call TRBJ1-5, with D maybe TRBD1 (5 bases). Trimming removed 3 bases at V and 0 bases at J, with 10 bases between. CDR3 length equals 15 residues. The germline gives CDR1 SGDLS, CDR2 YYNGEE. This chain's CDR3 is CASSETAYSNQPQHF. CDR3 sequence (DNA): TGTGCCAGCAGCGAGACAGCCTATAGCAATCAGCCCCAGCATTTT.

This sequence joins TRBV6-5 and TRBJ2-6; D is unresolved. Deletions cut 6 bases from V and 0 bases from J, with 9 bases between. The length of the CDR3 is 15 residues. Germline V gives CDR1 MNHEY, CDR2 SVGAGI. The chain's CDR3 is CASSPDISGANVLTF. The DNA for the CDR3 is TGTGCCAGCAGCCCAGACATCTCTGGGGCCAACGTCCTGACTTTC.

This chain uses TRBV27 with TRBJ1-1; TRBD1 agrees at 7 bases. The trim removed 7 bases at V and 4 bases at J, leaving 12 bases unmatched. Germline V CDR1 and CDR2: MNHEY, SMNVEV (reference sequence). CDR3 length: 15 residues. The CDR3 region has the DNA TGTGCCAGCATCCTAGACCCAGGGGGACTCACTGAAGCTTTCTTT. It specifies CASILDPGGLTEAFF.

The rearrangement uses TRBV7-2 and TRBJ1-2; D is possibly TRBD1 (6 bases). CDR3 length: 13 amino acids. Germline CDR1 reads SGHTA; CDR2 reads FQGNSA. Trimming shortened V by 2 bases and J by 2 bases, and 6 bases separated the two germline ends. This CDR3 reads CASSLQGNYGYTF. CDR3 DNA sequence: TGTGCCAGCAGCTTACAGGGGAACTATGGCTACACCTTC.

V usage is TRBV4-1 and J usage is TRBJ1-1; 10 bases are shared with TRBD1. The CDR3 contains 15 residues. Germline V gene lookup returns CDR1 MGHRA and CDR2 YSYEKL. V gave up 3 bases and J gave up 8 bases; unmatched junction bases: 9. CDR3 protein: CASSQHRQGAFEAFF. The CDR3 DNA is TGCGCCAGCAGCCAGCATCGACAGGGGGCTTTCGAAGCTTTCTTT.

The chain is built from TRBV4-3 and TRBJ2-2, with D possibly being TRBD2 (5 bases). The CDR3 is 17 residues long. Germline lookup yields CDR1 LGHNA and CDR2 YSLEER. The V end was cut by 2 bases, the J end by 5 bases, with 18 bases between. The CDR3 protein is CASSQSPDSRWTGELFF. In nucleotides, the CDR3 is TGCGCCAGCAGCCAATCCCCGGACTCCCGTTGGACCGGGGAGCTGTTTTTT.

The rearrangement uses TRBV4-2 and TRBJ1-5; 9 bases are a match to TRBD1. The CDR3 covers 15 residues. The V segment lost 1 base and the J segment 7 bases; nucleotides outside the gene matches: 5. Germline values: CDR1 LGHNA, CDR2 YNFKEQ. The DNA for the CDR3 is TGTGCCAGCAGCCAAGCGGGACAGGGAATGCAGCCCCAGCATTTT. Translating it yields CASSQAGQGMQPQHF.

The V and J genes are TRBV6-5 and TRBJ1-2; TRBD1 agrees at 9 bases. The CDR3 length is 13 residues. Germline V gives CDR1 MNHEY, CDR2 SVGAGI. J gave up 6 bases and V 5 bases, and 4 bases lay outside the gene matches. The CDR3 DNA sequence: TGTGCCAGCAGTACCCGGGACAGGGATGGCTACACCTTC. Translation gives CASSTRDRDGYTF.

V usage is TRBV27 and J usage is TRBJ1-2; 7 positions agree with TRBD1. CDR3 length: 13 residues. With 3 bases clipped from V and 7 bases from J, the junction kept 5 bases outside the gene matches. Germline values: CDR1 MNHEY, CDR2 SMNVEV (reference sequence). Here the CDR3 DNA reads TGTGCCAGCAGTTTTACAGGGGCGGGTGGCTACACCTTC. It translates to CASSFTGAGGYTF.

The V and J genes are TRBV18 and TRBJ1-5, with D uncertain. The V gene's germline CDR1 is KGHSH and CDR2 LQKENI. V was shortened by 0 bases and J by 6 bases, with 9 bases between the two germline ends. This CDR3 is built from 14 residues. In DNA form, the CDR3 reads TGTGCCAGCTCACCACCACCAGGTGGTCAGCCCCAGCATTTT. Amino acid sequence: CASSPPPGGQPQHF.

The chain employs TRBV19 and TRBJ1-1; D might be TRBD1 (6 bases). The CDR3 extends over 15 amino acids. Germline-derived CDR1 and CDR2 are LNHDA and SQIVND (reference sequence). V lost 4 bases to trimming and J lost 1 base, with 13 bases between them. The DNA for the CDR3 is TGTGCCAGTAGTACCAACAGGGTAGGGAACACTGAAGCTTTCTTT. The encoded protein is CASSTNRVGNTEAFF.